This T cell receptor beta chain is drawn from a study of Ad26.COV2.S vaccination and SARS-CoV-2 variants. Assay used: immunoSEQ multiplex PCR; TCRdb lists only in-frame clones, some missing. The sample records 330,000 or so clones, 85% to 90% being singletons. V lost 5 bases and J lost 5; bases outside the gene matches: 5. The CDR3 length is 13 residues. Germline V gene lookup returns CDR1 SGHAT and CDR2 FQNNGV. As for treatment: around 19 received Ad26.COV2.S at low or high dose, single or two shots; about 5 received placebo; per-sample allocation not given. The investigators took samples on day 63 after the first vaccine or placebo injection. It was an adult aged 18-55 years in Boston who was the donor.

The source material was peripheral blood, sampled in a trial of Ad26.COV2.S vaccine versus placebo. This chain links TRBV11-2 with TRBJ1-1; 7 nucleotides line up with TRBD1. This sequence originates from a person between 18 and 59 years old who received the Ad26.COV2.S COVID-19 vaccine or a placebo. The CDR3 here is CASSRGGWTEAFF. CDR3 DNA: TGTGCCAGCAGCAGAGGGGGCTGGACTGAAGCTTTCTTT.